The entry below describes one T cell receptor (beta chain). Its antigen is unidentified. The CDR3 extends over 14 amino acids. From germline, CDR1 is LGHNA and CDR2 YNFKEQ. Trimming cost V 0 bases and J 5 bases, with 10 bases left between them. The data were taken from a study of cytomegalovirus exposure and HLA in healthy donors. Study results and limitations: Being productive about 87% or about 30% of the time was typical of most TCR beta V segments in an earlier analysis. It was in a later analysis that TCR association rates were seen to vary by HLA locus, highest for DRB1 and lowest for HLA-C. Across donors, most TCRs were seen rarely, yet some public ones were widespread.

Researchers ran the PCR with 60 Vbeta and 13 Jbeta primers. Data came from immunoSEQ multiplex PCR; TCRdb stores just in-frame clones and leaves some out. The profile shows 150,000 to 200,000 clones, around 78% of them singletons. The sequenced sample consisted of PBMCs. The chain carries TRBV4-2 and TRBJ1-1; D is unclear. The receptor's source is a woman in her 40s in good health and CMV-seronegative. The CDR3, as DNA: TGTGCCAGCAGCCAAGATCAAGGAGGGACTGAAGCTTTCTTT. Translated, it gives CASSQDQGGTEAFF.